This entry concerns a single T cell receptor beta chain. Its antigen is not known. Data came from immunoSEQ multiplex PCR; TCRdb stores just in-frame clones and leaves some out. The sample has some 95,000 clones, just under 90% seen once. These data are taken from a study of T cell responses to AZD1222 COVID-19 vaccine. The study, taken as a whole, reports: Only a handful of AZD1222 recipients, more than 5 in all, had baseline seropositivity. None of the repertoires were sampled until the peak T cell response had passed.

Germline V gene data show CDR1 as SGHNT and CDR2 as YENEEA. The CDR3 runs 15 residues. Between the trimmed V and J ends, which lost 5 bases and 5 bases, there was a span of 18 bases. Here the sequenced sample was peripheral blood, taken on day 0 of MenACWY control vaccination. This clonotype was obtained from an adult in good health. The V gene is TRBV11-3, the J gene TRBJ1-2; the D gene is possibly TRBD1 (5 bases). CDR3 protein: CASSLVTGSSYGYTF. The DNA for the CDR3 is TGTGCCAGCAGCCTAGTTACAGGTTCGTCTTATGGCTACACCTTC.